This T cell receptor beta chain is from a study of T-cell reconstitution after alpha-beta-depleted transplantation in children (dated by TCRdb to about 2016). General notes on the study: Using TCR repertoire profiling, the study quantitatively followed how T-cell immune reconstitution unfolded in children after TCRalphabeta/CD19-depleted allogeneic hematopoietic cell transplantation.

Reading the label with the study, this specimen's treatment or condition is: allogeneic hematopoietic cell transplantation with graft depleted of TCRalphabeta T cells and CD19 B cells. The transplant recipients were children given TCRalphabeta/CD19-depleted allogeneic hematopoietic cell grafts. Library generation was performed with PCR. Instrument on record: Illumina HiSeq 2500. TCR library preparation used molecular barcoding, with unique molecular identifiers applied to normalize quantification of the TCRbeta repertoire. Through fastp at Q25 and MiXCR, TCRdb rebuilt clones from the public reads, retaining in-frame beta chains. Each CDR3 protein appears once, grouped with its most common genes and DNA. The sample contains 500,000 to 600,000 distinct CDR3 sequences, over 25% of them found a single time. Of the sample, 35% to 40% falls within the top ten clones. The CDR3 runs 14 residues from the cysteine to the phenylalanine. Only the CDR3 DNA stays, 42 bases, in frame from base 1. Trimming at the junction amounts to 3 bases on V and 9 bases on J, and the germline ends lie 12 bases apart.

Concerning this clonotype itself: It lacks a known antigen. Within one base of it there is no much larger clone, and no base qualities were kept.

What the research found in general, with its limitations: In some patients, high TCRbeta diversity at day 60 was attributed to recipient T cells and intrathymic progenitors that had survived conditioning. About two months after transplant, the apparently early recovery of alphabetaT-cell counts reportedly depended on just several hundred clones that had expanded rapidly and came from non-depleted graft cells. Over the following months the frequencies of hyperexpanded clones went down, and after one year T-cell counts and TCRbeta diversity were mostly credited to newly produced T cells.

The input for sequencing was PBMCs, taken before TCRalphabeta/CD19-depleted stem cell transplant. The receptor was derived from a boy less than two years old with Wiskott-Aldrich syndrome, due to receive a stem cell transplant. The chain is encoded by TRBV12-3 or TRBV12-4 joined to TRBJ1-6; the D gene is possibly TRBD1, with 5 bases matching. The base sequence is TGTGCCAGCAGTTTGTCCGGGGGGTTTTCACCCCTCCACTTT. The encoded protein is CASSLSGGFSPLHF.